A selection of T cell receptor beta chains follows, all from one sample in a study of blood T cell repertoires in COVID-19. The method was immunoSEQ multiplex PCR; TCRdb's version includes in-frame clones alone and lacks a portion of them. The sample has 300,000 to 450,000 clones; roughly 87% are singletons. The material sequenced was PBMCs or T cells enriched from blood (not recorded which). The receptors were sampled from a woman in her twenties or thirties who had recovered from COVID-19. Each CDR3 is given without its conserved first and last residue. The order of the fields is V gene, CDR3 length, D gene, clone size, CDR3 protein. A D gene is named only where the DNA matches it firmly. Some rows have no size entry. The others give once, few or many, or a class for an expanded clone.

v_gene: TRBV25-1; len: 9; d_gene: -; abundance: -; CDR3aa: ASSEYTGTF
v_gene: TRBV5-4; len: 12; d_gene: -; abundance: -; CDR3aa: ASSLWGGLTEAF
v_gene: TRBV5-1; len: 13; d_gene: -; abundance: -; CDR3aa: ASSRAAAPEETQY
v_gene: TRBV19; len: 12; d_gene: -; abundance: -; CDR3aa: ASSWGGADNIQY
v_gene: TRBV7-2; len: 14; d_gene: TRBD2; abundance: -; CDR3aa: ASSRLAGGSQETQY
v_gene: TRBV28; len: 13; d_gene: -; abundance: -; CDR3aa: ASSQPGTSTYEQY
v_gene: TRBV6-5; len: 12; d_gene: -; abundance: -; CDR3aa: ASRRQLDNSPLH
v_gene: TRBV11-3; len: 11; d_gene: -; abundance: -; CDR3aa: ASSLGPDNEQF
v_gene: TRBV5-1; len: 10; d_gene: -; abundance: -; CDR3aa: ASRAGTYEQY
v_gene: TRBV5-6; len: 14; d_gene: TRBD2; abundance: once; CDR3aa: ASSLQTSGVRKTQY
v_gene: TRBV3-1/TRBV3-2; len: 13; d_gene: -; abundance: -; CDR3aa: ASRPKVGGNTEAF
v_gene: TRBV6-2/TRBV6-3; len: 11; d_gene: -; abundance: -; CDR3aa: ASSYSRGETQY
v_gene: TRBV11-2; len: 14; d_gene: -; abundance: -; CDR3aa: ASSLVGAVKQETQY
v_gene: TRBV25-1; len: 15; d_gene: TRBD1; abundance: -; CDR3aa: ASSEVDRGRATDTQY
v_gene: TRBV5-5; len: 14; d_gene: -; abundance: -; CDR3aa: ASSFYQGGAADTQY
v_gene: TRBV3-1/TRBV3-2; len: 14; d_gene: TRBD2; abundance: -; CDR3aa: ASSQAGGLPGNIQY
v_gene: TRBV18; len: 14; d_gene: -; abundance: -; CDR3aa: ASSPPASGSTGELF
v_gene: TRBV5-4; len: 14; d_gene: TRBD1; abundance: few; CDR3aa: ASSRLQGAVGSPLH
v_gene: TRBV28; len: 14; d_gene: TRBD1; abundance: -; CDR3aa: ASSLYRLHRGYGYT
v_gene: TRBV9; len: 12; d_gene: -; abundance: few; CDR3aa: ASSVDSGTGELF
v_gene: TRBV30; len: 13; d_gene: TRBD1; abundance: -; CDR3aa: AWRTRDSGTYEQY
v_gene: TRBV6-5; len: 11; d_gene: TRBD1; abundance: -; CDR3aa: ASSYQGAAGYT
v_gene: TRBV10-3; len: 12; d_gene: -; abundance: -; CDR3aa: AISESWGQQPQH
v_gene: TRBV30; len: 17; d_gene: -; abundance: once; CDR3aa: AWSTPMDSRGRGVYGYT
v_gene: TRBV18; len: 15; d_gene: TRBD1; abundance: -; CDR3aa: ASSPGTGGISNTEAF
v_gene: TRBV7-8; len: 10; d_gene: -; abundance: once; CDR3aa: ASRSGDTEAF
v_gene: TRBV29-1; len: 14; d_gene: TRBD1; abundance: -; CDR3aa: SVPGWGTGIDGEQY
v_gene: TRBV5-1; len: 12; d_gene: TRBD1; abundance: -; CDR3aa: ASRNQGAGTEAF
v_gene: TRBV5-1; len: 14; d_gene: -; abundance: -; CDR3aa: ASSLVASGSYNEQF
v_gene: TRBV30; len: 11; d_gene: TRBD1; abundance: -; CDR3aa: APRGQYQNIQY
v_gene: TRBV3-1/TRBV3-2; len: 13; d_gene: TRBD1; abundance: -; CDR3aa: ASSPPGQGNEKLF
v_gene: TRBV28; len: 13; d_gene: -; abundance: once; CDR3aa: ASSPLDQGGEKLF
v_gene: TRBV11-3; len: 11; d_gene: -; abundance: -; CDR3aa: ASSLLRDNEQF
v_gene: TRBV3-1/TRBV3-2; len: 13; d_gene: TRBD2; abundance: -; CDR3aa: ASSQTAGSTDTQY
v_gene: TRBV10-3; len: 13; d_gene: -; abundance: -; CDR3aa: AISEPELGGYEQY
v_gene: TRBV2; len: 11; d_gene: -; abundance: -; CDR3aa: ASMTSSYNEQF
v_gene: TRBV19; len: 16; d_gene: TRBD1; abundance: -; CDR3aa: ASSTRQGVDSGANVLT
v_gene: TRBV5-5; len: 12; d_gene: -; abundance: -; CDR3aa: ASSLLGGDYGYT
v_gene: TRBV28; len: 12; d_gene: -; abundance: once; CDR3aa: ASRSPATGGGYT
v_gene: TRBV4-1; len: 13; d_gene: -; abundance: -; CDR3aa: ASSQDLGRGNEQF
v_gene: TRBV18; len: 11; d_gene: -; abundance: -; CDR3aa: ASSRRRDTEAF
v_gene: TRBV9; len: 16; d_gene: -; abundance: -; CDR3aa: ASSVTPSPGTGANVLT